Shown below are 22 T cell receptor beta chains from a single sample sequenced in a study of identifying expanded T cells in peripheral blood. Clones were read by immunoSEQ multiplex PCR, and TCRdb kept only the in-frame ones, dropping some. There are 60,000 to 70,000 clones in the sample; roughly 86% occur only once, and around 4.6% lies in the top ten. The sample was blood. The source of these receptors is a person aged 18 to 69 in good health.

The rearrangement uses TRBV5-1 and TRBJ2-3, with D maybe TRBD2 (5 bases). V lost 4 bases and J lost 0, with 21 bases in between. The V gene's germline CDR1 is SGHRS and CDR2 YFSETQ. The CDR3 totals 18 residues. The chain's CDR3 is CASSPPSGIPTSTDTQYF. The CDR3 DNA is TGCGCCAGCAGCCCCCCTTCCGGGATTCCTACTAGCACAGATACGCAGTATTTT.

V gene TRBV28 combines with J gene TRBJ2-1; 10 bases match TRBD2. Per germline, CDR1 MDHEN and CDR2 SYDVKM. V was clipped by 4 bases and J by 0 bases; unmatched bases: 6. CDR3 length: 17 amino acids. CDR3 protein: CASSSGLAVNSYNEQFF. The DNA for the CDR3 is TGTGCCAGCAGTTCCGGACTAGCGGTTAACTCCTACAATGAGCAGTTCTTC.

This rearrangement joins TRBV5-4 to TRBJ2-2, with D perhaps TRBD1 (6 bases). Germline loops: CDR1 SGHNT, CDR2 YYREEE (reference sequence). V dropped 4 bases and J dropped 7 bases, with 11 bases sitting between them. This CDR3 spans 13 amino acids. Written as DNA, the CDR3 is TGTGCCAGCAGCAAACAGGGAATCGGGGAGCTGTTTTTT. This encodes CASSKQGIGELFF.

This clone was seen only a few times. The V and J genes are TRBV27 and TRBJ2-5; 11 bases fit TRBD2. With 0 bases clipped from V and 5 bases from J, the junction kept 5 bases outside the gene matches. The length of the CDR3 is 16 residues. Germline V gene data show CDR1 as MNHEY and CDR2 as SMNVEV (reference sequence). The CDR3 sequence: CASSLSGASGGETQYF. For the CDR3, the DNA is TGTGCCAGCAGTTTATCCGGCGCTAGCGGGGGGGAGACCCAGTACTTC.

V is TRBV7-8 and J is TRBJ1-2; D may be TRBD1 (5 bases). Germline CDR1 and CDR2: SGHVS and FQNEAQ. The CDR3 runs 13 residues. V was clipped by 5 bases and J by 7 bases, with 14 bases between them. CDR3 residues: CASSPGTNGGYTF. The CDR3 DNA follows: TGTGCCAGCAGCCCAGGGACGAATGGTGGCTACACCTTC. The variable domain in full, completed from reference TRBV7-8 and TRBJ1-2, reads GAGVSQSPRYKVAKRGQDVALRCDPISGHVSLFWYQQALGQGPEFLTYFQNEAQLDKSGLPSDRFFAERPEGSVSTLKIQRTQQEDSAVYLCASSPGTNGGYTFGSGTRLTVV.

The chain recombines TRBV7-9 with TRBJ1-2; TRBD1 agrees at 9 bases. Trimming cost V 5 bases and J 4 bases; bases outside gene matches: 5. CDR1 and CDR2 from the germline V gene are SEHNR and FQNEAQ (reference sequence). The CDR3 spans 14 residues. CDR3 sequence reads: CASSPTGGGYGYTF. CDR3 DNA sequence: TGTGCCAGCAGCCCAACAGGGGGCGGCTATGGCTACACCTTC.

The rearrangement joins TRBV7-2 to TRBJ1-4, with 9 nucleotides matching TRBD1. This CDR3 is built from 15 residues. Losses at the gene ends were 3 bases for V and 8 bases for J; bases not matched to a gene: 7. Germline values: CDR1 SGHTA, CDR2 FQGNSA. CDR3 coding DNA: TGTGCCAGCAGCTTCGGGGACAGGGACGGCGAAAAACTGTTTTTT. Its translation is CASSFGDRDGEKLFF.

The chain employs TRBV6-5 and TRBJ1-1, with D tentatively TRBD1 (5 bases). The CDR3 contains 14 residues. Trimming pared 2 bases from V and 3 bases from J, leaving 10 bases between. The germline V gene encodes CDR1 MNHEY and CDR2 SVGAGI. Here the CDR3 reads CASSYGVGDTEAFF. CDR3 coding DNA: TGTGCCAGCAGTTACGGTGTGGGGGACACTGAAGCTTTCTTT.

The V and J genes are TRBV5-1 and TRBJ2-7; possible D gene TRBD1, 6 bases. There are 14 residues in the CDR3. Germline V CDR1 and CDR2: SGHRS, YFSETQ. V dropped 4 bases and J dropped 0 bases, with 11 bases sitting between them. The CDR3: CASSGQSSSYEQYF. The CDR3 DNA reads TGCGCCAGCAGCGGACAGTCGAGCTCCTACGAGCAGTACTTC.

This chain uses TRBV7-9 with TRBJ2-7, with a possible D match to TRBD1 (6 bases). Trimming cost V 5 bases and J 4 bases, with 12 bases left between them. Germline lookup yields CDR1 SEHNR and CDR2 FQNEAQ (reference sequence). The CDR3 is made up of 13 amino acids. CDR3 residues: CASSTLTGYEQYF. In nucleotides, the CDR3 is TGTGCCAGCAGCACCTTGACAGGATACGAGCAGTACTTC.

The chain has TRBV28 and TRBJ1-5, with D hard to call. CDR1 is MDHEN, CDR2 SYDVKM, per germline. The length of the CDR3 is 14 residues. V lost 4 bases and J lost 3, with 10 bases in between. The chain's CDR3 is CASSYYGDNQPQHF. In DNA form, the CDR3 reads TGTGCCAGCAGTTATTATGGTGACAATCAGCCCCAGCATTTT.

The genes are TRBV2 and TRBJ1-1, with 7 bases fitting TRBD1. V was clipped by 7 bases and J by 5 bases; unmatched bases: 7. This CDR3 contains 13 residues. CDR1 SNHLY and CDR2 FYNNEI come from the germline V gene. CDR3 amino acids: CASNVQGLTEAFF. The CDR3, as DNA: TGTGCCAGCAATGTACAGGGGCTGACTGAAGCTTTCTTT.

This rearrangement joins TRBV7-6 to TRBJ2-2; no firm D call. CDR3 length: 16 amino acids. Per the germline V gene, CDR1 is SGHVS and CDR2 is FNYEAQ. V dropped 5 bases and J dropped 4 bases, with 17 bases sitting between them. CDR3 in amino acids: CASSPPRQVFTGELFF. The CDR3 DNA reads as TGTGCCAGCAGCCCCCCTCGGCAGGTGTTCACCGGGGAGCTGTTTTTT.

The gene calls are TRBV27 and TRBJ2-1; D gene uncertain. Per the germline V gene, CDR1 is MNHEY and CDR2 is SMNVEV (reference sequence). The CDR3 covers 15 residues. Trimming removed 0 bases at V and 4 bases at J, with 10 bases between. CDR3 coding DNA: TGTGCCAGCAGTTTATCGAAGGCTAGTTACAATGAGCAGTTCTTC. Protein product: CASSLSKASYNEQFF.

CDR3 DNA sequence: TGTGCCAGCAGTTTACTCAGGGGGCTAAGCACAGATACGCAGTATTTT. Protein: CASSLLRGLSTDTQYF. The rearrangement links TRBV28 to TRBJ2-3; 8 positions agree with TRBD1. There are 16 residues in the CDR3. From germline, CDR1 is MDHEN and CDR2 SYDVKM. With 2 bases clipped from V and 0 bases from J, the junction kept 4 bases outside the gene matches.

CDR3 DNA: TGTGCCATCAGTGAGTCGAGGACAGGGGCTGAAAAACTGTTTTTT. Protein sequence: CAISESRTGAEKLFF. This chain links TRBV10-3 with TRBJ1-4, with TRBD1 identical over 9 bases. The CDR3 is made up of 15 amino acids. Germline V gene data show CDR1 as ENHRY and CDR2 as SYGVKD. Germline trimming cut 0 bases from V and 7 bases from J; bases unmatched to any gene: 3.

The chain recombines TRBV28 with TRBJ2-7; 7 nucleotides match TRBD2. This CDR3 is built from 19 residues. Germline CDR1 MDHEN, CDR2 SYDVKM. V lost 2 bases and J lost 1; bases outside the gene matches: 17. In DNA, the CDR3 is TGTGCCAGCAGTTTAACCCTCCTCCTGACTAGCCGCACGTCCTACGAGCAGTACTTC. Amino acid sequence: CASSLTLLLTSRTSYEQYF.

J is TRBJ1-5 and V is TRBV30; no definite D call. Germline V gene sequence: CDR1 GTSNPN, CDR2 SVGIG (reference sequence). The CDR3 length is 18 residues. The ends were cut back, 3 bases at V and 1 base at J, with 22 bases in the middle. The CDR3: CAWSPPSPEGRSNQPQHF. CDR3 nucleotide sequence: TGTGCCTGGAGCCCACCTTCTCCCGAAGGGAGAAGCAATCAGCCCCAGCATTTT.

This clone showed up just a few times. The chain joins TRBV4-2 to TRBJ1-1, with TRBD1 matching 7 bases. V shed 4 bases and J 4 bases; nucleotides not matched to a gene: 6. Germline loops: CDR1 LGHNA, CDR2 YNFKEQ. CDR3 size: 14 residues. CDR3 sequence: CASSPEGQVTEAFF. The CDR3 DNA sequence: TGTGCCAGCAGCCCAGAAGGACAGGTCACTGAAGCTTTCTTT.

This clone appeared once. The chain carries TRBV30 and TRBJ2-1; 9 bases fit TRBD1. This CDR3 comprises 13 residues. Germline V gene sequence: CDR1 GTSNPN, CDR2 SVGIG (reference sequence). Trimming cost V 7 bases and J 3 bases; bases outside gene matches: 4. Written as DNA, the CDR3 is TGTGCCTTAGCGACAGGGGGCTACAATGAGCAGTTCTTC. It specifies CALATGGYNEQFF. The complete variable domain, with remaining parts taken from reference TRBV30 and TRBJ2-1, reads SQTIHQWPATLVQPVGSPLSLECTVEGTSNPNLYWYRQAAGRGLQLLFYSVGIGQISSEVPQNLSASRPQDRQFILSSKKLLLSDSGFYLCALATGGYNEQFFGPGTRLTVL.

V and J are TRBV6-4 and TRBJ2-3, with 7 bases aligning to TRBD2. There are 14 residues in the CDR3. The ends lost 2 bases at V and 2 bases at J; junction bases unmatched: 1. CDR1 is MRHNA and CDR2 is SNTAGT in the germline V gene. The CDR3 here is CASSDGLDTDTQYF. CDR3 sequence (DNA): TGTGCCAGCAGTGACGGACTAGACACAGATACGCAGTATTTT.

The chain uses TRBV28 and TRBJ2-2; 11 bases are a match to TRBD1. V dropped 6 bases and J dropped 7; count of bases not matched to a gene: 7. CDR3 length equals 15 residues. Germline loops: CDR1 MDHEN, CDR2 SYDVKM. CDR3 residues: CASRRTGGQGGELFF. The CDR3 nucleotides read TGTGCCAGCAGGAGGACAGGGGGCCAGGGCGGGGAGCTGTTTTTT.